This T cell receptor beta chain appears in the sequencing data of a study of blood T cell repertoires in COVID-19. At the level of the study: Nucleic acid was either cDNA or gDNA, and it came from T cells, B-cell-depleted T cells, or PBMCs.

The germline V gene encodes CDR1 LGHDT and CDR2 YNNKEL (reference sequence). The CDR3 runs 12 residues. Trimming shortened V by 1 base and J by 15 bases, and 14 bases separated the two germline ends. Authors' data handling: It was from reference gene primer amplification that nucleated cell counts were estimated. Some clones are missing from TCRdb's copy, which holds only in-frame ones; the method was immunoSEQ multiplex PCR. V and J calls and clone size follow that table, whereas D and trimming were derived from the DNA. This sample yields some 120,000 clones, of which over 80% are seen a single time; over 15% belongs to the top ten. Assignments of participants to cohorts depended upon their own reported clinical history. Recovered participants had two consecutive negative NP/OP PCR tests, healthcare professional clearance, or symptom resolution.

The sequence derives from a young man who had recovered from COVID-19. The material sequenced was PBMCs or T cells enriched from blood (not recorded which). The V call is TRBV3-1 (or the pseudogene TRBV3-2), the J call TRBJ2-3; a possible D gene is TRBD2 (6 bases). The CDR3 DNA reads TGTGCCAGCAGCCAAGGGCTAGCGCTTACTTATTTT. Translated: CASSQGLALTYF.